The TCR beta chain under discussion was sequenced for a study of T cell changes during pregnancy in multiple sclerosis. The ends were cut back, 4 bases at V and 1 base at J, with 8 bases in the middle. CDR1 and CDR2 (germline): SGDLS, YYNGEE. The CDR3 spans 14 residues. Profiled with immunoSEQ multiplex PCR; TCRdb holds only in-frame clones, not every one. Of 25,000 to 40,000 clones in the sample, roughly 86% were seen once. This receptor was taken from a female donor with multiple sclerosis, enrolled in a pregnancy study. The chain recombines TRBV9 with TRBJ2-2; possible D gene TRBD1, 5 bases. This specimen was CD8+ T cells from peripheral blood mononuclear cells, taken before pregnancy. CDR3 region: CASSIGQNTGELFF. The CDR3 bases are TGTGCCAGCAGCATTGGACAGAACACCGGGGAGCTGTTTTTT.